This T cell receptor (beta chain) stems from a study of blood T cell repertoires in COVID-19. Looking at the study overall: Some COVID-19 samples were acute and others convalescent; all came from the United States, Italy and Spain. PBMCs, B-cell-depleted T cells, or T cells provided the cDNA or gDNA that made up the material.

This CDR3 spans 12 amino acids. Trimming took off 8 bases at V and 4 bases at J, with 13 bases between the two ends. Per the germline V gene, CDR1 is SQVTM and CDR2 is ANQGSEA. Per the original data handling: By means of reference gene primer amplification, nucleated cell counts were estimated. Repertoires were generated with immunoSEQ multiplex PCR, while TCRdb's copy carries only in-frame clones and drops some. The V and J calls and clone size were taken over from that table, and D and trimming were inferred from the DNA. The sample contains about 69,000 clones, 75% to 80% of which appear only once.

V gene TRBV29-1 combines with J gene TRBJ2-3, with a weak D call TRBD2 (5 bases). This clonotype was obtained from a human donor in a cohort sampled during active COVID-19. The sample consisted of peripheral blood. Here the CDR3 DNA reads TGCAGCTTTCGGGGTGGCGCAGATACGCAGTATTTT. Encoded protein: CSFRGGADTQYF.